These T cell receptor beta chains were read from a single sample in a study of cytomegalovirus exposure and HLA in healthy donors. Profiled with immunoSEQ multiplex PCR; TCRdb holds only in-frame clones, not every one. The data show under 130,000 clones, with approximately 70% seen just once and about 3.8% held by the top ten. The specimen sequenced was PBMCs. These receptors all come from a man under 40 in good health and CMV-seropositive. The CDR3 runs from the conserved cysteine through the conserved F or W. The D gene is left open where the match is weak. Some rows have no size entry. The others give once, few or many, or a class for an expanded clone.

TRBV6-1,.,.,TRBJ2-5,13,CASSYGQRETQYF,TGTGCCAGCAGCTACGGACAGCGCGAGACCCAGTACTTC
TRBV5-6,TRBD1,few,TRBJ1-2,13,CASSRDRDYGYTF,TGTGCCAGCAGTAGGGACAGGGACTATGGCTACACCTTC
TRBV14,TRBD1,few,TRBJ2-3,15,CASSQNRGAADTQYF,TGTGCCAGCAGCCAAAACAGGGGGGCAGCAGATACGCAGTATTTT
TRBV11-2,TRBD1,.,TRBJ2-7,15,CASTNLRDRGPEQYF,TGTGCCAGCACCAACCTCCGGGACAGGGGTCCCGAGCAGTACTTC
TRBV5-1,TRBD2,.,TRBJ2-7,18,CASSRSAGTSGTLWEQYF,TGCGCCAGCAGCAGATCTGCCGGGACTAGCGGGACTTTGTGGGAGCAGTACTTC
TRBV10-3,TRBD1,.,TRBJ2-2,14,CAIGGQGAVGELFF,TGTGCCATCGGAGGACAGGGGGCAGTCGGGGAGCTGTTTTTT
TRBV14,.,few,TRBJ2-7,19,CASSQDPKMDSGKYYEQYF,TGTGCCAGCAGCCAAGATCCCAAAATGGACAGTGGGAAATACTACGAGCAGTACTTC
TRBV11-2,.,.,TRBJ2-3,15,CATTQGQFFSDTQYF,TGTGCTACGACCCAGGGTCAGTTTTTTTCGGATACGCAGTATTTT
TRBV19,.,.,TRBJ1-1,15,CASSPYGQTNTEAFF,TGTGCCAGTAGTCCATACGGACAGACGAACACTGAAGCTTTCTTT
TRBV19,.,.,TRBJ2-1,13,CASTRQPPDEQFF,TGTGCCAGTACCAGACAACCACCGGATGAGCAGTTCTTC
TRBV11-2,.,.,TRBJ2-1,14,CASRDPQQGHEQFF,TGTGCCAGCAGGGATCCTCAACAGGGTCATGAGCAGTTCTTC
TRBV4-1,.,.,TRBJ1-6,18,CASSPSTGLPSYNSPLHF,TGCGCCAGCAGCCCCTCAACCGGGTTACCCTCCTATAATTCACCCCTCCACTTT
TRBV10-3,TRBD2,.,TRBJ2-1,14,CAISPGGAYNEQFF,TGTGCCATCAGCCCCGGGGGGGCCTACAATGAGCAGTTCTTC